The following is a T cell receptor (beta chain) sequence with its context. It was genomic DNA that served as the template for profiling TCR beta VDJ and CDR3. TCRdb redid the calling of the reads with MiXCR, one entry per CDR3 protein. The data contain some 180,000 distinct CDR3 sequences, about 47% of them singletons. This entry comes from a study of CD8+CD57+ T cells in acquired aplastic anemia. This CDR3 comprises 13 residues. Looked up from germline, CDR1 is LNHDA and CDR2 is SQIVND (reference sequence). V shed 5 bases and J shed 4 bases, with 6 bases lying between them. Sequencing was performed on sorted CD4+, CD8+, or CD8+CD57+ T cells (not recorded which) from PBMCs. The clonotype originates from a human donor in good health. This chain connects TRBV19 to TRBJ1-6; D gene unclear. The CDR3 bases are TGTGCCAGTAGTGGAGAGTATAATTCACCCCTCCACTTT. Residues: CASSGEYNSPLHF. Full variable domain (missing parts from reference TRBV19 and TRBJ1-6): DGGITQSPKYLFRKEGQNVTLSCEQNLNHDAMYWYRQDPGQGLRLIYYSQIVNDFQKGDIAEGYSVSREKKESFPLTVTSAQKNPTAFYLCASSGEYNSPLHFGNGTRLTVT.